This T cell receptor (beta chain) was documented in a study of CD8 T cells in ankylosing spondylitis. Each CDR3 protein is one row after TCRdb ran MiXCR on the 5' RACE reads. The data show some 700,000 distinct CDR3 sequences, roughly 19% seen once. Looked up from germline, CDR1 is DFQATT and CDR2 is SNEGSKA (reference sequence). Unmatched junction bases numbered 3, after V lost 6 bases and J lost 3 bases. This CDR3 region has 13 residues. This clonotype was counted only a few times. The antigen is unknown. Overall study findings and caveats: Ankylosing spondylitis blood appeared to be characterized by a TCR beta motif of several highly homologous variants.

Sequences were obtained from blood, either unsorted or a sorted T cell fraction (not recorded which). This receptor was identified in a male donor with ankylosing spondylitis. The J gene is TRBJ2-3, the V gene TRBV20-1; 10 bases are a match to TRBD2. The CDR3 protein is CSAERGGTDTQYF. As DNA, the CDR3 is TGCAGTGCCGAGCGGGGGGGGACAGATACGCAGTATTTT.